The 3 T cell receptor beta chains below were found in one sample sequenced in a study of cytomegalovirus exposure and HLA in healthy donors (dated by TCRdb to the late 2010s). The library came from the immunoSEQ multiplex PCR assay. The multiplex PCR relied on a mix of 60 forward primers for TCR Vbeta segments and 13 reverse primers for TCR Jbeta segments. The immuneACCESS repertoire file appears here via TCRdb, limited to in-frame rearrangements. These files lack a portion of the clones; in checked studies, under half of the deficit traces to unresolved V genes, and the cause of the others is not known. For this sample the table gives some 100,000 clones, of which 81% were detected only once. In total, the top ten clones hold more than 2% of the sample. The sequenced sample consisted of PBMCs. The receptors were gathered from a woman in her thirties in good health and CMV-seronegative.

This rearrangement joins TRBV27 to TRBJ2-7; TRBD2 aligns across 10 bases. This CDR3 region has 15 residues. Germline loops: CDR1 MNHEY, CDR2 SMNVEV (reference sequence). V was pared by 4 bases and J by 4 bases, with 7 bases of the junction left unmatched. The CDR3 protein is CASSWKREGLYEQYF. The DNA for the CDR3 is TGTGCCAGCAGTTGGAAGCGGGAGGGCCTTTACGAGCAGTACTTC.

The CDR3 DNA is TGTGCCAGCAGCTTGACTAGCGGGATTCAGGAGACCCAGTACTTC. Residues: CASSLTSGIQETQYF. This chain uses TRBV10-3 with TRBJ2-5; TRBD2 agrees at 11 bases. The junction had 12 bases not matched to a gene; V was cut back by 10 bases and J by 5 bases. The CDR3 consists of 15 residues. Looked up from germline, CDR1 is ENHRY and CDR2 is SYGVKD.

The chain joins TRBV7-2 to TRBJ2-1; the D gene is possibly TRBD1 (5 bases). This CDR3 spans 16 amino acids. The ends were cut back, 1 base at V and 7 bases at J, with 17 bases in the middle. Germline V gene sequence: CDR1 SGHTA, CDR2 FQGNSA. In DNA form, the CDR3 reads TGTGCCAGCAGCTTAGTTAGGGGCGCTCCCGGAAATGAGCAGTTCTTC. Residues: CASSLVRGAPGNEQFF.